What follows are 13 T cell receptor beta chains derived from one specimen sequenced in a study of shared clonotypes between healthy human individuals. Only in-frame clones appear in the TCRdb table, and some are missing; sequencing was by immunoSEQ multiplex PCR. This table holds about 340,000 clones, more than 60% found once. Sequences were obtained from memory CD4+ T cells sorted from blood. Subset of the sample: CD45RA-negative fraction. The receptor source for this set is a man aged 25-45 years in good health.

This clone has just one count. V usage is TRBV5-4 and J usage is TRBJ2-1, with 10 bases aligning to TRBD2. The V gene end was trimmed by 4 bases and the J gene end by 8 bases; junction bases not matched to a gene: 12. Germline CDR1 reads SGHNT; CDR2 reads YYREEE (reference sequence). CDR3 size: 16 residues. CDR3 sequence: CASSKKAAGTSDEQFF. The CDR3 DNA reads as TGTGCCAGCAGCAAAAAAGCGGCCGGGACTAGCGATGAGCAGTTCTTC.

The sample holds a few counts of this clone. The sample contains more than one DNA sequence encoding this CDR3. V and J are TRBV19 and TRBJ2-5, with unresolved D. The germline gives CDR1 LNHDA, CDR2 SQIVND (reference sequence). The CDR3 sequence is 11 residues long. V was pared by 6 bases and J by 5 bases, with 7 bases between. The CDR3 is CASSRWETQYF. CDR3 DNA sequence: TGTGCCAGTAGCCGTTGGGAGACCCAGTACTTC.

On this clone itself: Other nucleotide sequences from this sample produce the same CDR3. This chain joins TRBV7-6 and TRBJ2-3; either TRBD1 or TRBD2 may fit D (5 bases each). Trimming removed 2 bases from V and 0 bases from J, with 6 bases in between. CDR3 size: 14 residues. Germline-derived CDR1 and CDR2 are SGHVS and FNYEAQ. CDR3 protein: CASSLRGSTDTQYF. CDR3 nucleotides: TGTGCCAGCAGCTTACGGGGCAGCACAGATACGCAGTATTTT.

This clone was detected a few times. This chain connects TRBV19 to TRBJ2-2; 7 bases fit TRBD1. Germline V lookup: CDR1 LNHDA, CDR2 SQIVND (reference sequence). The V and J ends lost 6 bases and 6 bases, in that order; junction bases with no gene match: 10. The CDR3 contains 15 residues. This CDR3 is CASSGIDQGAGELFF. The DNA for the CDR3 is TGTGCCAGTAGCGGGATCGATCAGGGGGCCGGGGAGCTGTTTTTT.

This chain connects TRBV19 to TRBJ2-6; 11 nucleotides align to TRBD2. CDR3 size: 20 residues. From germline, CDR1 is LNHDA and CDR2 SQIVND (reference sequence). The trim removed 1 base at V and 4 bases at J, leaving 12 bases unmatched. CDR3 amino acids: CASSIVFSLAGGPGANVLTF. CDR3 coding DNA: TGTGCCAGTAGTATAGTATTTAGTCTAGCGGGAGGACCCGGGGCCAACGTCCTGACTTTC.

The rearrangement uses TRBV5-6 and TRBJ1-5; D is ambiguous. The germline V gene encodes CDR1 SGHDT and CDR2 YYEEEE. V was clipped by 1 base and J by 0 bases, with 11 bases between them. This CDR3 spans 16 amino acids. CDR3 amino acids: CASSLHAAYSNQPQHF. As DNA, the CDR3 is TGTGCCAGCAGCTTGCATGCGGCCTATAGCAATCAGCCCCAGCATTTT.

The chain uses TRBV4-1 and TRBJ2-7, with D hard to call. With 0 bases removed from V and 7 bases from J, the gap between germline ends came to 10 bases. Germline V lookup: CDR1 MGHRA, CDR2 YSYEKL. This CDR3 region has 13 residues. CDR3 loop: CASSQDPFREQYF. CDR3 DNA: TGCGCCAGCAGCCAAGATCCCTTCCGGGAGCAGTACTTC.

V gene TRBV6-5 combines with J gene TRBJ2-5; D gene uncertain. The CDR3 is 12 amino acids. V lost 8 bases and J 7 bases, leaving 14 bases between the germline ends. Germline V lookup: CDR1 MNHEY, CDR2 SVGAGI. The CDR3 spells CASGPSAWTQYF. Written as DNA, the CDR3 is TGTGCCAGCGGCCCCAGCGCGTGGACCCAGTACTTC.

The J gene is TRBJ2-3, the V gene TRBV5-1, with TRBD2 matching 10 bases. The trim removed 0 bases at V and 4 bases at J, leaving 5 bases unmatched. Germline CDR1 SGHRS, CDR2 YFSETQ. The CDR3 is 16 residues long. Here the CDR3 DNA reads TGCGCCAGCAGCTTGGAGGCTAGCGGGAGACCAGATACGCAGTATTTT. It specifies CASSLEASGRPDTQYF.

This chain joins TRBV27 and TRBJ1-5, with D maybe TRBD1 (5 bases). This CDR3 is built from 14 residues. Germline values: CDR1 MNHEY, CDR2 SMNVEV (reference sequence). With 4 bases removed from V and 0 bases from J, the gap between germline ends came to 7 bases. The CDR3 DNA sequence: TGTGCCAGCAGTTCGACAGCTAGCAATCAGCCCCAGCATTTT. Encoded protein: CASSSTASNQPQHF.

The rearrangement uses TRBV10-1 and TRBJ2-6, with D possibly being TRBD2 (5 bases). The CDR3 has 16 residues. V gave up 7 bases and J gave up 2 bases, with 15 bases separating them. Germline assignment: CDR1 WNHNN and CDR2 SYGVQD (reference sequence). CDR3 in DNA: TGCGCCAGCACCTCTAAAGCGGATCCTGGGGCCAACGTCCTGACTTTC. Amino acids: CASTSKADPGANVLTF.

Many counts were recorded for this clone. The V call is TRBV30, the J call TRBJ2-7; the D gene is possibly TRBD1 (5 bases). Germline V lookup: CDR1 GTSNPN, CDR2 SVGIG (reference sequence). This CDR3 has 13 residues. Trimming removed 4 bases from V and 0 bases from J, with 10 bases in between. The CDR3 region is CAWTRQNSYEQYF. The CDR3 DNA is TGTGCCTGGACACGACAGAACTCCTACGAGCAGTACTTC. The full variable domain, rest sourced from reference TRBV30 and TRBJ2-7, is SQTIHQWPATLVQPVGSPLSLECTVEGTSNPNLYWYRQAAGRGLQLLFYSVGIGQISSEVPQNLSASRPQDRQFILSSKKLLLSDSGFYLCAWTRQNSYEQYFGPGTRLTVT.

J is TRBJ2-2 and V is TRBV18, with D unresolved. The CDR3 consists of 12 residues. Germline V gene sequence: CDR1 KGHSH, CDR2 LQKENI. V lost 3 bases and J 6 bases, leaving 5 bases between the germline ends. The CDR3 DNA follows: TGTGCCAGCTCACCTAATCCCGGGGAGCTGTTTTTT. It translates to CASSPNPGELFF.